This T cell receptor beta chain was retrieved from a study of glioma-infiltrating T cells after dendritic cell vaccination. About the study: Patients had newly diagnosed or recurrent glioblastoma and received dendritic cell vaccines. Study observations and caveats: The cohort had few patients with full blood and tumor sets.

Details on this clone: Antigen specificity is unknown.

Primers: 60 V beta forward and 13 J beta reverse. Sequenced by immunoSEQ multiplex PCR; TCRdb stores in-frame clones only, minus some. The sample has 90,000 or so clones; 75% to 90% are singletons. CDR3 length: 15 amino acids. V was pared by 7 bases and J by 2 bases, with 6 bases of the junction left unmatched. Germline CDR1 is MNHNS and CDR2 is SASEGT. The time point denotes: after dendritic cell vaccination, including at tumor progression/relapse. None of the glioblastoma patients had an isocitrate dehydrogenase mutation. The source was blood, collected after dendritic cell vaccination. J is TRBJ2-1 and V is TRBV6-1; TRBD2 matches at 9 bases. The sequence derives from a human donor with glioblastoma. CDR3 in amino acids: CASKRLADPYNEQFF. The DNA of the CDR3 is TGTGCCAGCAAGAGACTAGCGGACCCCTACAATGAGCAGTTCTTC.